This TCR beta chain was observed in a study of human T cells and chemical hapten exposure. Study summary: A roughly 2 cm by roughly 2 cm inner upper arm patch received 2% DPC for sensitization. The scalp of each patient received a weekly diphenylcyclopropenone dose for the full roughly 24-week study.

As for time point: patch test 3, about 24 weeks after DPC sensitization. Treatment given: therapeutic diphenylcyclopropenone sensitization with weekly scalp DPC. Samples of blood were obtained prior to the application of each patch test. The CDR3 is made up of 19 amino acids. V shed 4 bases and J shed 4 bases, with 26 bases lying between them. Authors' data handling: Sample-level TCR yields exhibited a median of about 96,000, with a range of 23,224 to 690,600. TCRdb independently ran MiXCR on the RACE reads; one entry per CDR3 protein. The V and J calls were determined by TCRdb, not by the authors. This sample has about 97,000 distinct CDR3 sequences, with 25% to 35% found just once.

The TCR sequence derives from a man aged 35-49 years with alopecia areata. Some clones in this sample may be carry-over from other donors' samples. The sequencing used whole blood, collected in connection with sensitization to the hapten diphenylcyclopropenone (DPC). The gene calls are TRBV12-3 or TRBV12-4 and TRBJ2-1; a weak D match, TRBD2 (5 bases). Here the CDR3 reads CASSSTEGHLAGRYNEQFF. The CDR3 DNA reads as TGTGCCAGCAGTTCGACTGAAGGTCACCTGGCGGGTCGTTACAATGAGCAGTTCTTC.